The entry below describes one T cell receptor beta chain. Antigen: not known. These data come from a study of cytomegalovirus exposure and HLA in healthy donors. Study at large: HLA-typed donors contributed 80 million or so unique TCRs, which were held in an early data release.

The study's findings and limits: Later findings reportedly placed an Asian-associated ancestry cluster below the roughly 730-donor mean for N-insertions.

With 60 Vbeta and 13 Jbeta primers, the PCR was carried out. TCRdb's copy holds only in-frame clones and misses some; the assay was immunoSEQ multiplex PCR. Among under 200,000 clones listed, approximately 80% were seen once. The V gene's germline CDR1 is MNHEY and CDR2 SMNVEV (reference sequence). Losses at the gene ends were 5 bases for V and 3 bases for J; bases not matched to a gene: 4. The CDR3 is made up of 14 amino acids. Source material: PBMCs. V and J are TRBV27 and TRBJ1-1; 9 bases are shared with TRBD1. The sequence derives from a woman in her forties or fifties in good health and CMV-seropositive. CDR3 nucleotide sequence: TGTGCCAGCAGTGCACAGGGGGCGTACACTGAAGCTTTCTTT. Translating it yields CASSAQGAYTEAFF.